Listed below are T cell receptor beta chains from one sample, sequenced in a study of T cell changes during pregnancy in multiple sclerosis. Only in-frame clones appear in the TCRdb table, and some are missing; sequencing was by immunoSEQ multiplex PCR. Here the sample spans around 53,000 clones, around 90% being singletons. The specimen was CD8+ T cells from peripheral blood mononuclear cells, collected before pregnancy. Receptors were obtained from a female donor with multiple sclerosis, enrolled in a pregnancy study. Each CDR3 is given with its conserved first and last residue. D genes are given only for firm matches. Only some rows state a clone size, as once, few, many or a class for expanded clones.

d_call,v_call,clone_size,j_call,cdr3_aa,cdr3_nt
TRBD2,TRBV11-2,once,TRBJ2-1,CASSLAGGYNEQFF,TGTGCCAGCAGCTTAGCGGGGGGCTACAATGAGCAGTTCTTC
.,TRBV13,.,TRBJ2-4,CASSSTGGWAKNIQYF,TGTGCCAGCAGCTCAACCGGGGGTTGGGCCAAAAACATTCAGTACTTC
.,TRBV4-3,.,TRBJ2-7,CASSQDLSSNYEQYF,TGCGCCAGCAGCCAAGATCTCTCGAGTAACTACGAGCAGTACTTC
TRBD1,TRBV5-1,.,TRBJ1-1,CASSARTGSRTEAFF,TGCGCCAGCAGCGCCCGGACAGGGAGCCGCACTGAAGCTTTCTTT
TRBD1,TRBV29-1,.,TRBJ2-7,CSVGGQGAAHEQYF,TGCAGCGTTGGAGGACAGGGGGCTGCCCACGAGCAGTACTTC
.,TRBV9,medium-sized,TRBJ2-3,CASSVERDTQYF,TGTGCCAGCAGCGTAGAGAGGGATACGCAGTATTTT
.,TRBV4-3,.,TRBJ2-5,CASSDYLTEGGETQYF,TGCGCCAGCAGCGATTACCTGACCGAGGGTGGAGAGACCCAGTACTTC
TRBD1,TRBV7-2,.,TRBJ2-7,CASSPTGMYEQYF,TGTGCCAGCAGCCCGACAGGGATGTACGAGCAGTACTTC
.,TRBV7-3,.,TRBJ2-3,CASGLSGATDTQYF,TGTGCCAGCGGGCTAAGTGGGGCCACAGATACGCAGTATTTT
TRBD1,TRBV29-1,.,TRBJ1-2,CSVYFFGDRGGGGYTF,TGCAGCGTGTATTTTTTCGGGGACAGGGGCGGAGGGGGCTACACCTTC
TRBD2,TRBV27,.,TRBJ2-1,CASSTAGGTKNEQFF,TGTGCCAGCAGCACCGCGGGGGGGACGAAAAATGAGCAGTTCTTC
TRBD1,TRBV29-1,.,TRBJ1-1,CSVPLAGGLNTEAFF,TGCAGCGTCCCGCTCGCAGGGGGGCTGAACACTGAAGCTTTCTTT
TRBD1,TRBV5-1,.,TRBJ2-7,CASSLGTGPYEQYF,TGCGCCAGCAGCTTAGGGACAGGGCCCTACGAGCAGTACTTC
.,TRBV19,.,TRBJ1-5,CASSWTSGASNQPQHF,TGTGCCAGTAGCTGGACATCAGGAGCTAGCAATCAGCCCCAGCATTTT
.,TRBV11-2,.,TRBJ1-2,CASSSLTGDYGYTF,TGTGCCAGCAGCTCCTTGACAGGAGACTATGGCTACACCTTC
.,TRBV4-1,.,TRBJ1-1,CASSQRGANTEAFF,TGCGCCAGCAGCCAACGGGGGGCCAACACTGAAGCTTTCTTT
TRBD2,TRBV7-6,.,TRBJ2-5,CASSLSGGRQETQYF,TGTGCCAGCAGCTTAAGCGGGGGGCGCCAAGAGACCCAGTACTTC
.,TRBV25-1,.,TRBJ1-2,CASSWGPLYAF,TGTGCCAGCAGCTGGGGGCCCCTTTACGCCTTC
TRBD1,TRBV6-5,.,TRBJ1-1,CASTRGRVENTEAFF,TGTGCCAGCACGAGGGGGCGGGTTGAGAACACTGAAGCTTTCTTT
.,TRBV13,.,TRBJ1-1,CASSVRENTEAFF,TGTGCCAGCAGCGTGAGGGAAAACACTGAAGCTTTCTTT
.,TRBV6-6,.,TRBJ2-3,CASSYLKGQSTDTQYF,TGTGCCAGCAGTTACCTTAAAGGACAGTCCACAGATACGCAGTATTTT
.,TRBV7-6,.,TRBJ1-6,CASSLAGDNSPLHF,TGTGCCAGCAGCTTAGCCGGGGATAATTCACCCCTCCACTTT
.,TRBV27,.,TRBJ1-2,CASSTRGEKWGYTF,TGTGCCAGCAGTACAAGAGGCGAGAAGTGGGGCTACACCTTC
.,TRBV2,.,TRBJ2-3,CATRRGDTQYF,TGTGCCACTCGACGGGGGGATACGCAGTATTTT
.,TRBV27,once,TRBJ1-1,CASNPSVRNTEAFF,TGTGCCAGCAACCCGAGCGTAAGGAACACTGAAGCTTTCTTT
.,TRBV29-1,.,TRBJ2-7,CSVGGGYEQYF,TGCAGCGTTGGGGGCGGCTACGAGCAGTACTTC
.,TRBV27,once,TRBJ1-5,CASSPVAGGAPQHF,TGTGCCAGCAGTCCCGTCGCTGGGGGGGCGCCCCAGCATTTT
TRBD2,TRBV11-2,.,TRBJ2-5,CASSRHGLDGETQYF,TGTGCCAGCAGCCGCCACGGACTAGACGGGGAGACCCAGTACTTC
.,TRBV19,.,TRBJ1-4,CASTRTAMEKLFF,TGTGCCAGTACCCGGACAGCGATGGAAAAACTGTTTTTT
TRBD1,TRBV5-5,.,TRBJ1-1,CASSRDSRNTEAFF,TGTGCCAGCAGCCGGGACAGCAGGAACACTGAAGCTTTCTTT
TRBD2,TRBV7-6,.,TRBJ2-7,CASSPSSGGAYEQYF,TGTGCCAGCAGTCCTTCTAGCGGGGGGGCTTACGAGCAGTACTTC
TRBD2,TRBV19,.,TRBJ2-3,CASSRLAGITDTQYF,TGTGCCAGTAGTCGGCTAGCGGGGATCACAGATACGCAGTATTTT
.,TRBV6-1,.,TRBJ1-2,CASSELGSNYGYTF,TGTGCCAGCAGTGAACTAGGCAGTAACTATGGCTACACCTTC
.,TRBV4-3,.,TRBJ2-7,CASSPTADSSYEQYF,TGCGCCAGCAGCCCCACTGCTGACTCTAGCTACGAGCAGTACTTC
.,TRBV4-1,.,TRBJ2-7,CASSHPRGSEQYF,TGCGCCAGCAGCCACCCCCGGGGGAGCGAGCAGTACTTC
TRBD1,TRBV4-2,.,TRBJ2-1,CASSHPGQLNSYNEQFF,TGTGCCAGCAGCCACCCGGGACAGCTAAACTCCTACAATGAGCAGTTCTTC
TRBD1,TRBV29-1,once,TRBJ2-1,CSVDETGGGNEQFF,TGCAGCGTTGACGAGACAGGGGGGGGCAATGAGCAGTTCTTC
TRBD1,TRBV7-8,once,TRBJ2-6,CASTGTGISGANVLTF,TGTGCCAGCACCGGGACAGGGATTTCTGGGGCCAACGTCCTGACTTTC
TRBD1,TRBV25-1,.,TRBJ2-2,CASSDTGGAGWTGELFF,TGTGCCAGCAGTGATACAGGGGGCGCAGGTTGGACCGGGGAGCTGTTTTTT
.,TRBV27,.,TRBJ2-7,CASRFRGFVYEQYF,TGTGCCAGCAGATTTAGGGGTTTCGTCTACGAGCAGTACTTC
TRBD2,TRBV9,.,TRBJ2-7,CASSAGGASYEQYF,TGTGCCAGCAGCGCCGGGGGGGCCTCCTACGAGCAGTACTTC
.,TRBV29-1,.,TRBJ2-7,CSVEVQDTWDYEQYF,TGCAGCGTTGAAGTTCAGGACACCTGGGACTACGAGCAGTACTTC
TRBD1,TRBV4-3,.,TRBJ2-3,CASSLTTGASTDTQYF,TGCGCCAGCAGCCTAACGACAGGGGCTAGCACAGATACGCAGTATTTT
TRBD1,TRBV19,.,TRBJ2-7,CASSIRGTGWNEQYF,TGTGCCAGTAGTATACGGGGGACAGGGTGGAACGAGCAGTACTTC
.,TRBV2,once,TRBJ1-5,CASSESIGGGQPQHF,TGTGCCAGCAGTGAAAGTATCGGGGGGGGCCAGCCCCAGCATTTT
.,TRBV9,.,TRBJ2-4,CASSVQLREDIQYF,TGTGCCAGCAGCGTTCAGCTGCGAGAGGACATTCAGTACTTC
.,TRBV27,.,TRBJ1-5,CASSFAGYNQPQHF,TGTGCCAGCAGTTTTGCGGGGTACAATCAGCCCCAGCATTTT
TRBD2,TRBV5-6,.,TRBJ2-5,CASSFPSGGPKETQYF,TGTGCCAGCAGCTTTCCTAGCGGGGGGCCGAAGGAGACCCAGTACTTC
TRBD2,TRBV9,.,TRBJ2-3,CASSDRLAGTDTQYF,TGTGCCAGCAGCGACCGACTAGCGGGCACAGATACGCAGTATTTT
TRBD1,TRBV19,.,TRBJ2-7,CASRKTGDGYEQYF,TGTGCCAGTAGAAAGACAGGGGACGGCTACGAGCAGTACTTC
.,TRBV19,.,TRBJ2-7,CASSIMQGSHEQYF,TGTGCCAGTAGTATTATGCAGGGGTCCCACGAGCAGTACTTC
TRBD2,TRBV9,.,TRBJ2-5,CASSEAGGTSETQYF,TGTGCCAGCAGCGAGGCGGGGGGGACGTCAGAGACCCAGTACTTC
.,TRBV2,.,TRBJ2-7,CASADISYEQYF,TGTGCCAGCGCAGACATCTCCTACGAGCAGTACTTC
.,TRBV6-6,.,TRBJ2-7,CASTVAPLVYEQYF,TGTGCCAGCACGGTGGCTCCTCTAGTCTACGAGCAGTACTTC
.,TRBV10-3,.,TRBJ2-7,CAISDQYRDYEQYF,TGTGCCATCAGTGACCAATACAGGGACTACGAGCAGTACTTC
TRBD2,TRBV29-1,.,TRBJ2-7,CSVEIGVTSGGDTYEQYF,TGCAGCGTTGAAATTGGGGTGACTAGCGGGGGGGATACCTACGAGCAGTACTTC
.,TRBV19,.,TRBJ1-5,CASTPGNNQPQHF,TGTGCCAGTACACCGGGTAACAATCAGCCCCAGCATTTT
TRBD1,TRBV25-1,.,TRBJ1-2,CASRRQGVGYGYTF,TGTGCCAGCAGGAGACAGGGGGTGGGATATGGCTACACCTTC
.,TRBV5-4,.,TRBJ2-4,CASSQRTGKDNIQYF,TGTGCCAGCAGCCAGAGAACAGGGAAAGATAACATTCAGTACTTC